This paragraph covers one TCR beta chain sequence. Germline loops: CDR1 KGHSH, CDR2 LQKENI. The CDR3 loop spans 15 amino acids. The V and J ends lost 3 bases and 0 bases, in that order; junction bases with no gene match: 4. This sample is drawn from a study of blood T cell repertoires in COVID-19. Across the study: The United States, Italy and Spain provided the acute and convalescent COVID-19 samples.

Per the original methods: Reference gene primer amplification gave estimated nucleated cell counts. Generated by immunoSEQ multiplex PCR, the TCRdb table keeps only in-frame clones and is missing some. V, J and clone size were drawn from that table, and D and trimming were deduced from the DNA. The sample holds around 150,000 clones, approximately 80% seen once. The receptor was isolated from a human donor in a cohort sampled during active COVID-19. The chain joins TRBV18 to TRBJ1-2, with TRBD1 matching over 7 bases. The source material was peripheral blood. This CDR3 is CASSPGQPSNYGYTF. The CDR3 region has the DNA TGTGCCAGCTCACCGGGACAGCCTTCTAACTATGGCTACACCTTC. Together with reference TRBV18 and TRBJ1-2, the CDR3 gives the full variable domain: NAGVMQNPRHLVRRRGQEARLRCSPMKGHSHVYWYRQLPEEGLKFMVYLQKENIIDESGMPKERFSAEFPKEGPSILRIQQVVRGDSAAYFCASSPGQPSNYGYTFGSGTRLTVV.